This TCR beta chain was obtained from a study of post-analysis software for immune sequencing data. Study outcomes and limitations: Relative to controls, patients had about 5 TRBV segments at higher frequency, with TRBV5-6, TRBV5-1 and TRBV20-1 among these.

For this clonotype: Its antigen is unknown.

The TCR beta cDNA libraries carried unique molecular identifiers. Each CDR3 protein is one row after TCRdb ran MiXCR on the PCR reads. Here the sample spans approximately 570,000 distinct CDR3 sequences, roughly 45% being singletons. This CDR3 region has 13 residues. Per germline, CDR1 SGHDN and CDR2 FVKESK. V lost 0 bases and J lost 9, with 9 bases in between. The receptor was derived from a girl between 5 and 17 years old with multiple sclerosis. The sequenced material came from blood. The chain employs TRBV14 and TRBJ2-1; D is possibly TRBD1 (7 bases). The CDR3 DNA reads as TGTGCCAGCAGCCAAGACAGGGGGGTTGAGCAGTTCTTC. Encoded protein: CASSQDRGVEQFF. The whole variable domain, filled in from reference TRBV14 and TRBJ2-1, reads EAGVTQFPSHSVIEKGQTVTLRCDPISGHDNLYWYRRVMGKEIKFLLHFVKESKQDESGMPNNRFLAERTGGTYSTLKVQPAELEDSGVYFCASSQDRGVEQFFGPGTRLTVL.